The TCR beta chain described here comes from a study of response to subunit inactivated influenza vaccine. Study-level points and caveats: The authors suggested that few new T cells are recruited per seasonal influenza vaccination.

TCRdb reprocessed the RT-PCR reads via MiXCR and lists one record per CDR3 protein. Of around 200,000 distinct CDR3 sequences detected, about 9% appear once; the ten largest clones hold roughly 10%. The CDR3 has 14 residues. The germline V gene has CDR1 SGHRS and CDR2 YFSETQ. The V and J ends lost 3 bases and 3 bases respectively, with 9 bases between them. Comments on this clonotype: Its antigen remains unidentified.

Material: non-naive T cells sorted from PBMCs, obtained on the day of vaccination. The sequence was collected from a man over 45 who received an inactivated influenza vaccine. The chain combines TRBV5-1 with TRBJ1-4; a weak D match, TRBD1 (5 bases). CDR3 region: CASSSGTANEKLFF. The CDR3 region has the DNA TGCGCCAGCAGCTCCGGGACCGCTAATGAAAAACTGTTTTTT.